This TCR beta chain derives from a study of CD8 T cells in Susac syndrome (dated by TCRdb to the late 2010s). Background on the whole study: The study used repertoire sequencing to test whether antigen drove CD8+ T cell activation and differentiation in Susac syndrome. The study compared CD8+ T cell repertoire clonality among approximately twelve healthy donors, roughly 14 Susac syndrome patients and fewer than 19 multiple sclerosis patients.

RNA was extracted with the RNeasy kit and about 0.5 to 1 ug was reverse transcribed using random hexamers. The immunoSEQ multiplex PCR assay, which covers 54 Vbeta and 13 Jbeta segments, was used to amplify TCR beta CDR3 regions. PCR amplification bias was corrected by using a synthetic template baseline for primer optimization and computational correction. The paper's processing steps were these. Reads were annotated to V, D and J genes per IMGT and analyzed with immunoSEQ Analyzer, keeping only productive sequences. Clonality was calculated as one minus the Shannon entropy normalized by log2 of the number of productive unique sequences. For each patient and control, public and private clones were evaluated among the 100 most prevalent clones. Susac-specific clones were defined as absent from healthy and MS cohorts, roughly 1,100 published viral clones and other ImmuneACCESS disease sequences. TCRdb ran its own pipeline on the public reads, namely fastp trimming at Q25 and MiXCR clone calling, and kept in-frame beta chains. All rows with the same CDR3 protein become a single entry with the most common DNA and genes. These V and J calls are TCRdb output, not the study's own analysis. The sample profile shows some 150,000 distinct CDR3 sequences; approximately 93% of them were found once. The ten largest clones capture about 0.21% of the sample.

Peripheral blood CD8+ and CD4+ T cells from healthy donors, Susac syndrome patients and multiple sclerosis patients were profiled by high-throughput TCR beta sequencing. The multiple sclerosis controls were treatment-naive patients who had stable or active relapsing-remitting disease and met the revised McDonald criteria. Bulk CD8+ and CD4+ T cells were purified by magnetic negative isolation, whereas CD8+ TEMRA cells were enriched by FACS. Blood was collected in EDTA tubes and processed within 24 hours, with PBMCs isolated through density gradient centrifugation. PBMCs intended for TCR sequencing were cryopreserved in liquid nitrogen and were subsequently thawed in a 37 degrees C water bath. The sorted or isolated CD4+, CD8+ and CD8+ TEMRA cells had a purity of 90% or higher. Paper-wide results and their limitations: The study acknowledged that relatively few individuals were included in the TCR sequencing and HLA analysis.

Including the terminal cysteine and phenylalanine, the CDR3 comprises 16 residues. The only DNA kept is the CDR3, 48 bases in frame from the first base. V is reduced by 0 bases and J by 4 bases, leaving a spacing of 16 bases between them. CDR1 and CDR2 are drawn from the germline V gene: LGHNA, YSLEER. Comment on this clonotype: Its antigen target is currently unknown. No much larger clone exists at a distance of one base, and base qualities are not known.

The V gene is TRBV4-3 and the J gene is TRBJ2-7, and TRBD1 may be the D gene, going by 5 matching bases. The clonotype was recovered from a human donor with multiple sclerosis. The specimen sequenced was CD8+ T cells from PBMCs. The CDR3 corresponds to CASSQDRVGPPYEQYF. The sequence in DNA is TGCGCCAGCAGCCAAGATCGAGTGGGGCCGCCGTACGAGCAGTACTTC.